Below are 22 T cell receptor beta chains sequenced from a single sample in a study of shared clonotypes between healthy human individuals. The table came from immunoSEQ multiplex PCR; TCRdb's copy has only in-frame clones and leaves some out. The sample records 2,500,000 or so clones, 92% being singletons. Source material: naive CD4+ T cells from PBMCs. The subset here: CD45RA+ positively selected. The receptors derive from a man aged 18 to 35 in good health. Some clones in this sample may be carry-over from other donors' samples.

The chain carries TRBV10-1 and TRBJ2-7, with a tentative D call TRBD1 (5 bases). CDR3 length equals 14 residues. Trimming pared 5 bases from V and 3 bases from J, leaving 14 bases between. Germline-derived CDR1 and CDR2 are WNHNN and SYGVQD (reference sequence). The CDR3, as DNA: TGCGCCAGCAGTTCCGACAGCCGGATCTACGAGCAGTACTTC. This translates into CASSSDSRIYEQYF.

The chain joins TRBV9 to TRBJ1-5; D gene unclear. This CDR3 region has 15 residues. Trimming took 0 bases from V and 3 from J, leaving 10 bases between them. Germline V gives CDR1 SGDLS, CDR2 YYNGEE. In nucleotides, the CDR3 is TGTGCCAGCAGCGTAGGGGGAACGTACAATCAGCCCCAGCATTTT. Its protein product is CASSVGGTYNQPQHF.

CDR3 region: CASSAPGDRGHEQYF. DNA for the CDR3: TGTGCCAGCAGCGCCCCCGGGGACAGGGGCCACGAGCAGTACTTC. V gene TRBV9 combines with J gene TRBJ2-7; 10 bases align to TRBD1. The CDR3 has 15 amino acids. Trimming cost V 3 bases and J 5 bases; bases outside gene matches: 8. Germline assignment: CDR1 SGDLS and CDR2 YYNGEE. Together with reference TRBV9 and TRBJ2-7, the CDR3 gives the full variable domain: DSGVTQTPKHLITATGQRVTLRCSPRSGDLSVYWYQQSLDQGLQFLIQYYNGEERAKGNILERFSAQQFPDLHSELNLSSLELGDSALYFCASSAPGDRGHEQYFGPGTRLTVT.

This chain uses TRBV5-4 with TRBJ2-3, with D unclear. CDR3 length: 14 amino acids. V lost 2 bases to trimming and J lost 2 bases, with 9 bases between them. The germline V gene has CDR1 SGHNT and CDR2 YYREEE (reference sequence). The CDR3 region is CASSFRRNTDTQYF. The CDR3 nucleotides are TGTGCCAGCAGCTTTAGAAGAAACACAGATACGCAGTATTTT. The complete variable domain, with remaining parts taken from reference TRBV5-4 and TRBJ2-3, reads ETGVTQSPTHLIKTRGQQVTLRCSSQSGHNTVSWYQQALGQGPQFIFQYYREEENGRGNFPPRFSGLQFPNYSSELNVNALELDDSALYLCASSFRRNTDTQYFGPGTRLTVL.

The chain couples TRBV5-1 to TRBJ2-7; D possibly corresponds to TRBD2 (7 bases). Trimming took off 4 bases at V and 5 bases at J, with 16 bases between the two ends. The CDR3 loop spans 14 amino acids. Germline-derived CDR1 and CDR2 are SGHRS and YFSETQ. The CDR3 sequence is CASSTEGRGNEQYF. The DNA for the CDR3 is TGCGCCAGCAGCACGGAAGGGAGGGGGAACGAGCAGTACTTC.

The chain couples TRBV25-1 to TRBJ2-7; 8 bases are a match to TRBD1. Looked up from germline, CDR1 is MGHDK and CDR2 is SYGVNS. The CDR3 length is 11 residues. The J segment lost 6 bases and the V segment lost 8 bases, leaving 3 bases of the junction unmatched. The CDR3 sequence: CASSGQVEQYF. CDR3 in DNA: TGTGCCAGCTCGGGACAGGTCGAGCAGTACTTC.

Only one count was recorded for this clone. The chain joins TRBV7-9 to TRBJ2-1; D remains ambiguous. The CDR3 length is 16 residues. The germline V and J ends were trimmed by 2 bases and 6 bases, with 17 bases remaining between them. Germline CDR1 is SEHNR and CDR2 is FQNEAQ (reference sequence). The CDR3 reads CASSLHRFGRANEQFF. CDR3 nucleotide sequence: TGTGCCAGCAGCTTACACCGTTTTGGCCGGGCCAATGAGCAGTTCTTC.

The CDR3 protein is CASSLRPTTQFQETQYF. The CDR3 coding sequence is TGTGCCAGCAGCTTACGCCCTACCACTCAATTCCAAGAGACCCAGTACTTC. The chain uses TRBV7-6 and TRBJ2-5, with D unresolved. The CDR3 length is 17 residues. V lost 2 bases and J lost 1, with 17 bases in between. Looked up from germline, CDR1 is SGHVS and CDR2 is FNYEAQ.

V usage is TRBV29-1 and J usage is TRBJ2-1; 8 bases match TRBD2. Germline V lookup: CDR1 SQVTM, CDR2 ANQGSEA. Trimming removed 7 bases from V and 4 bases from J; junction bases left unmatched: 12. CDR3 size: 15 residues. The CDR3 sequence: CSAPRGAGGYNEQFF. DNA of the CDR3: TGCAGCGCCCCTAGGGGGGCGGGAGGATACAATGAGCAGTTCTTC.

This clone showed up just a few times. Other DNA sequences within the sample encode an identical CDR3. The chain uses TRBV6-5 and TRBJ1-1; D not certain. CDR3 size: 13 residues. Germline V gene data show CDR1 as MNHEY and CDR2 as SVGAGI. Trimming pared 0 bases from V and 3 bases from J, leaving 5 bases between. CDR3 nucleotide sequence: TGTGCCAGCAGTTACTCGTTCGACACTGAAGCTTTCTTT. Translating it yields CASSYSFDTEAFF.

The V gene is TRBV30, the J gene TRBJ2-3; tentatively, D is TRBD1 or TRBD2 (6 bases each). The ends were cut back, 5 bases at V and 6 bases at J, with 15 bases in the middle. The germline CDR1 and CDR2 sequences are GTSNPN and SVGIG (reference sequence). The CDR3 loop spans 13 amino acids. The CDR3 coding sequence is TGTGCCTGGGGTCCTACGGGGGCCGATACGCAGTATTTT. Amino acid sequence: CAWGPTGADTQYF.

Worth noting for this clone: Other DNA sequences within the sample encode an identical CDR3. V gene TRBV18 combines with J gene TRBJ2-1, with 10 bases fitting TRBD2. The germline V gene has CDR1 KGHSH and CDR2 LQKENI. Trimming removed 3 bases from V and 4 bases from J; junction bases left unmatched: 3. The CDR3 loop spans 15 amino acids. The CDR3 here is CASSPGTSAYNEQFF. CDR3 bases: TGTGCCAGCTCACCTGGGACTAGCGCTTACAATGAGCAGTTCTTC.

V gene TRBV9 combines with J gene TRBJ1-1; D is possibly TRBD1 (5 bases). From germline, CDR1 is SGDLS and CDR2 YYNGEE. The CDR3 runs 14 residues. V lost 0 bases and J lost 6, with 12 bases in between. CDR3 in DNA: TGTGCCAGCAGCGTAGTTAACGTAGGGGCTGAAGCTTTCTTT. Protein sequence: CASSVVNVGAEAFF. The full variable domain, rest sourced from reference TRBV9 and TRBJ1-1, is DSGVTQTPKHLITATGQRVTLRCSPRSGDLSVYWYQQSLDQGLQFLIQYYNGEERAKGNILERFSAQQFPDLHSELNLSSLELGDSALYFCASSVVNVGAEAFFGQGTRLTVV.

This chain connects TRBV30 to TRBJ2-7; no reliable D call. V lost 2 bases and J 13 bases, leaving 12 bases between the germline ends. This CDR3 comprises 10 residues. Germline CDR1 reads GTSNPN; CDR2 reads SVGIG (reference sequence). CDR3 protein: CAWSTDHPYF. CDR3 in DNA: TGTGCCTGGAGTACGGACCACCCATACTTC. Supplemented by reference TRBV30 and TRBJ2-7, the full variable domain reads SQTIHQWPATLVQPVGSPLSLECTVEGTSNPNLYWYRQAAGRGLQLLFYSVGIGQISSEVPQNLSASRPQDRQFILSSKKLLLSDSGFYLCAWSTDHPYFGPGTRLTVT.

The V call is TRBV5-5, the J call TRBJ1-2; TRBD1 is a possible D gene (6 bases). Germline V lookup: CDR1 SGHKS, CDR2 YYEKEE (reference sequence). This CDR3 spans 15 amino acids. The V and J ends lost 0 bases and 7 bases respectively, with 16 bases between them. The CDR3 spells CASSLARQDRGGYTF. CDR3 DNA: TGTGCCAGCAGCTTGGCTAGACAGGACCGGGGTGGCTACACCTTC.

The chain carries TRBV5-4 and TRBJ2-7; D may be TRBD2 (6 bases). V shed 5 bases and J shed 7 bases, with 19 bases lying between them. From germline, CDR1 is SGHNT and CDR2 YYREEE (reference sequence). There are 14 residues in the CDR3. CDR3 coding DNA: TGTGCCAGCAGACCCGGGACTCCCTCCGCTGAGCAGTACTTC. Protein: CASRPGTPSAEQYF.

This chain joins TRBV10-3 and TRBJ2-1; TRBD2 agrees at 8 bases. Germline V lookup: CDR1 ENHRY, CDR2 SYGVKD. The CDR3 sequence is 18 residues long. Trimming removed 6 bases from V and 6 bases from J; junction bases left unmatched: 19. The CDR3 DNA follows: TGTGCCATCAGCGAGAATTTCGGGAGGGCCCTGTCTAGCAATGAGCAGTTCTTC. It yields the protein CAISENFGRALSSNEQFF.

The rearrangement links TRBV19 to TRBJ2-1, with TRBD2 as a possible D gene (5 bases). CDR1 and CDR2 from the germline V gene are LNHDA and SQIVND (reference sequence). V dropped 6 bases and J dropped 8 bases, with 17 bases sitting between them. CDR3 length: 14 residues. The CDR3, as DNA: TGTGCCAGTAGACTCGGGGTTCTTGGCGATGAGCAGTTCTTC. Translated, it gives CASRLGVLGDEQFF.

This clone was counted between two and nine times. This chain uses TRBV7-9 with TRBJ1-2, with a tentative D call TRBD1 (5 bases). Germline V gives CDR1 SEHNR, CDR2 FQNEAQ (reference sequence). This CDR3 contains 12 residues. Trimming took 5 bases from V and 4 from J, leaving 8 bases between them. CDR3 nucleotides: TGTGCCAGCAGCCCAGGGACCTATGGCTACACCTTC. Its translation: CASSPGTYGYTF.

This chain uses TRBV19 with TRBJ1-2; D unresolved. With 6 bases removed from V and 8 bases from J, the gap between germline ends came to 19 bases. The CDR3 totals 14 residues. Looked up from germline, CDR1 is LNHDA and CDR2 is SQIVND (reference sequence). CDR3 amino acids: CASSPRERLFGYTF. For the CDR3, the DNA is TGTGCCAGTAGCCCACGGGAGCGGCTCTTCGGCTACACCTTC.

DNA for the CDR3: TGTGCCAGCAGCTTGGTACGGGCTAGCACAGATACGCAGTATTTT. Protein product: CASSLVRASTDTQYF. V is TRBV5-6 and J is TRBJ2-3; D uncertain. CDR1 is SGHDT, CDR2 YYEEEE, per germline. This CDR3 has 15 amino acids. V was shortened by 0 bases and J by 0 bases, with 8 bases between the two germline ends. Variable domain in full (rest from reference TRBV5-6 and TRBJ2-3): DAGVTQSPTHLIKTRGQQVTLRCSPKSGHDTVSWYQQALGQGPQFIFQYYEEEERQRGNFPDRFSGHQFPNYSSELNVNALLLGDSALYLCASSLVRASTDTQYFGPGTRLTVL.

The rearrangement joins TRBV28 to TRBJ2-1; 7 positions agree with TRBD2. The J segment lost 8 bases and the V segment lost 1 base, leaving 5 bases of the junction unmatched. CDR3 length: 14 amino acids. Per the germline V gene, CDR1 is MDHEN and CDR2 is SYDVKM. The CDR3 is CASSLLAGSDEQFF. CDR3 DNA sequence: TGTGCCAGCAGTTTATTAGCGGGTTCGGATGAGCAGTTCTTC.